This passage covers 22 T cell receptor beta chains from one sample sequenced in a study of response to subunit inactivated influenza vaccine. TCRdb redid the calling of the RT-PCR reads with MiXCR, one entry per CDR3 protein. The table records about 480,000 distinct CDR3 sequences, around 25% of them present only once. The material was CD4+ T cells sorted from PBMCs, obtained around 5 days after vaccination. These receptors originate from a man aged 50 or older who received an inactivated influenza vaccine.

There are a few counts of this clonotype. CDR3 in amino acids: CASSPGAANTEAFF. CDR3 bases: TGCGCCAGCAGCCCGGGGGCGGCGAACACTGAAGCTTTCTTT. The chain employs TRBV5-1 and TRBJ1-1, with D maybe TRBD1 (6 bases). Germline CDR1 and CDR2: SGHRS and YFSETQ. The V end was cut by 4 bases, the J end by 1 base, with 11 bases between. The CDR3 is made up of 14 amino acids.

This clonotype was counted a few times. The junction shows a germline mismatch at one end, possibly a read error. This rearrangement joins TRBV6-5 to TRBJ2-7, with TRBD2 as a possible D gene (5 bases). Germline loops: CDR1 MNHEY, CDR2 SVGAGI. The CDR3 has 15 amino acids. CDR3 amino acids: CASSYSVTSSNEGLF. The CDR3 region has the DNA TGTGCCAGCAGTTACTCGGTGACGTCTAGCAACGAAGGACTCTTC.

J is TRBJ2-7 and V is TRBV12-3 or TRBV12-4; 8 nucleotides align to TRBD2. This CDR3 spans 14 amino acids. The J segment lost 6 bases and the V segment lost 1 base, leaving 5 bases of the junction unmatched. DNA for the CDR3: TGTGCCAGCAGTTTAGACGGACTAGCTGGCGAGCAGTACTTC. Translation: CASSLDGLAGEQYF.

This clonotype was seen a few times. The chain couples TRBV30 to TRBJ2-3, with D possibly TRBD2 on 6 matching bases. Germline V gene lookup returns CDR1 GTSNPN and CDR2 SVGIG (reference sequence). V lost 2 bases and J lost 5, with 11 bases in between. The length of the CDR3 is 13 residues. The CDR3 reads CAWSTGDVDTQYF. The DNA of the CDR3 is TGTGCCTGGAGTACGGGAGACGTAGATACGCAGTATTTT.

There are a few counts of this clonotype. The chain links TRBV6-2 or TRBV6-3 to TRBJ2-1, with D tentatively TRBD2 (6 bases). The germline CDR1 and CDR2 sequences are MNHEY and SVGEGT. The CDR3 loop spans 14 amino acids. V was cut by 4 bases and J by 3 bases, with 10 bases left in between. The CDR3 reads CASSWGGSYNEQFF. The DNA of the CDR3 is TGTGCCAGCAGTTGGGGAGGCAGCTACAATGAGCAGTTCTTC.

The rearrangement uses TRBV20-1 and TRBJ1-5; no definite D call. The CDR3 extends over 14 amino acids. The V gene lost 1 base and the J gene lost 1 base, with 8 bases spanning the gap. The germline CDR1 and CDR2 sequences are DFQATT and SNEGSKA (reference sequence). CDR3 DNA: TGCAGTGCTAGAGGAAGCAGGAGCAATCAGCCCCAGCATTTT. Amino acids: CSARGSRSNQPQHF.

The sample holds a few counts of this clonotype. This chain joins TRBV12-3 or TRBV12-4 and TRBJ1-6, with D unclear. The CDR3 contains 13 residues. The ends were cut back, 2 bases at V and 5 bases at J, with 4 bases in the middle. The CDR3 loop is CASSLSDNSPLHF. As DNA, the CDR3 is TGTGCCAGCAGTTTATCTGATAATTCACCCCTCCACTTT.

There are a few counts of this clonotype. As DNA, the CDR3 is TGCAGCGTGACCCGGGACTCCCCCTATGAGCAGTTCTTC. This sequence encodes CSVTRDSPYEQFF. The chain joins TRBV29-1 to TRBJ2-1, with D tentatively TRBD2 (6 bases). Germline V gene sequence: CDR1 SQVTM, CDR2 ANQGSEA. The CDR3 totals 13 residues. Trimming removed 6 bases at V and 8 bases at J, with 17 bases between.

There are a few counts of this clonotype. The genes are TRBV20-1 and TRBJ2-7; weak D call: TRBD2 (6 bases). The CDR3 consists of 15 residues. Germline CDR1 DFQATT, CDR2 SNEGSKA (reference sequence). The germline V and J ends were trimmed by 4 bases and 3 bases, with 19 bases remaining between them. DNA of the CDR3: TGCAGTGCTACCTCTAATGCCTTCGGGGGCTACGAGCAGTACTTC. It translates to CSATSNAFGGYEQYF.

Ten or more counts support this clonotype. Written as DNA, the CDR3 is TGTGCCAGCAGTTTCCAGGGCAGGAACACTGAAGCTTTCTTT. Its protein is CASSFQGRNTEAFF. The V and J genes are TRBV12-3 or TRBV12-4 and TRBJ1-1, with a tentative D call TRBD1 (5 bases). The CDR3 is 14 residues long. V was shortened by 3 bases and J by 1 base, with 9 bases between the two germline ends.

J is TRBJ2-1 and V is TRBV6-5, with D unclear. V lost 0 bases and J lost 4, with 13 bases in between. The CDR3 length is 16 residues. Germline CDR1 is MNHEY and CDR2 is SVGAGI. CDR3: CASSYSLGGDYNEQFF. In DNA form, the CDR3 reads TGTGCCAGCAGTTACTCTTTAGGCGGAGATTACAATGAGCAGTTCTTC.

This clonotype was observed a handful of times. The V gene is TRBV29-1, the J gene TRBJ2-7; D perhaps matches TRBD1 (6 bases). Germline CDR1 SQVTM, CDR2 ANQGSEA. This CDR3 has 13 residues. Trimming left V 7 bases short and J 6 bases short, with 19 bases between. CDR3 sequence: CSAAGTTGSEQYF. CDR3 sequence (DNA): TGCAGCGCCGCCGGAACGACAGGCTCCGAGCAGTACTTC.

This clonotype was observed a handful of times. V is TRBV4-3 and J is TRBJ2-2; D may be TRBD2 (5 bases). Deletions cut 0 bases from V and 6 bases from J, with 5 bases between. This CDR3 is built from 13 residues. Germline V gene lookup returns CDR1 LGHNA and CDR2 YSLEER. The CDR3 spells CASSQEAAGELFF. CDR3 nucleotides: TGCGCCAGCAGCCAAGAAGCGGCCGGGGAGCTGTTTTTT.

V gene TRBV20-1 combines with J gene TRBJ2-3; D unresolved. V was shortened by 6 bases and J by 5 bases, with 15 bases between the two germline ends. Germline V CDR1 and CDR2: DFQATT, SNEGSKA (reference sequence). The CDR3 length is 13 residues. CDR3 loop: CSAPTGEGDTQYF. CDR3 nucleotides: TGCAGTGCGCCGACTGGGGAAGGAGATACGCAGTATTTT.

The CDR3 is CSERQGLLYF. The CDR3 DNA reads as TGCAGCGAACGACAGGGCCTCCTTTACTTC. The gene calls are TRBV29-1 and TRBJ2-4, with TRBD1 identical over 7 bases. Looked up from germline, CDR1 is SQVTM and CDR2 is ANQGSEA. The ends lost 7 bases at V and 16 bases at J; junction bases unmatched: 10. The CDR3 consists of 10 residues.

V usage is TRBV7-9 and J usage is TRBJ2-5; TRBD1 is a possible D gene (5 bases). Germline V gene sequence: CDR1 SEHNR, CDR2 FQNEAQ (reference sequence). The CDR3 has 15 amino acids. Trimming stripped 5 bases from V and 7 bases from J, with 20 bases between. CDR3 loop: CASSPARTPFGTQYF. In DNA form, the CDR3 reads TGTGCCAGCAGCCCCGCGCGGACACCGTTTGGGACCCAGTACTTC.

This clonotype came up a few times. The rearrangement uses TRBV6-6 and TRBJ2-7; TRBD2 aligns across 8 bases. With 8 bases clipped from V and 4 bases from J, the junction kept 7 bases outside the gene matches. The CDR3 consists of 13 residues. Germline-derived CDR1 and CDR2 are MNHNY and SVGAGI (reference sequence). The CDR3 reads CASAGTSGYEQYF. CDR3 in DNA: TGTGCCAGCGCCGGGACTAGTGGGTACGAGCAGTACTTC.

The rearrangement joins TRBV6-1 to TRBJ2-7, with 9 bases matching TRBD2. The CDR3 is made up of 13 amino acids. V dropped 8 bases and J dropped 3; count of bases not matched to a gene: 5. Germline CDR1 MNHNS, CDR2 SASEGT. The CDR3 sequence: CASGVSGGYEQYF. DNA for the CDR3: TGTGCCAGCGGTGTTAGCGGGGGCTACGAGCAGTACTTC.

This chain uses TRBV6-1 with TRBJ2-7; 7 nucleotides line up with TRBD1. CDR1 MNHNS and CDR2 SASEGT come from the germline V gene. The trim removed 5 bases at V and 4 bases at J, leaving 11 bases unmatched. There are 15 residues in the CDR3. The CDR3 reads CASSPNRDSRYEQYF. The CDR3 DNA follows: TGTGCCAGCAGTCCAAACCGGGACAGCAGGTACGAGCAGTACTTC.

The V and J genes are TRBV7-2 and TRBJ2-5, with 8 bases matching TRBD2. Germline CDR1 SGHTA, CDR2 FQGNSA. J was trimmed by 7 bases and V by 5 bases; bases with no gene match: 6. The CDR3 has 13 amino acids. The CDR3 reads CASSRTSLGTQYF. In nucleotides, the CDR3 is TGTGCCAGCAGCCGGACTAGCTTAGGGACCCAGTACTTC.

This sequence joins TRBV20-1 and TRBJ2-5, with 11 bases lining up with TRBD1. Germline-derived CDR1 and CDR2 are DFQATT and SNEGSKA (reference sequence). J lost 0 bases, V lost 1 base, and 1 base had no gene match. The CDR3 length is 15 residues. CDR3 in amino acids: CSARGTGGDQETQYF. CDR3 coding DNA: TGCAGTGCTAGAGGGACAGGGGGCGACCAAGAGACCCAGTACTTC.

At least ten counts were recorded for this clonotype. The V call is TRBV20-1, the J call TRBJ2-7; maybe TRBD2 (5 bases). Trimming stripped 4 bases from V and 3 bases from J, with 7 bases between. CDR1 is DFQATT, CDR2 SNEGSKA, per germline (reference sequence). This CDR3 has 11 residues. The CDR3 loop is CSANRDYEQYF. The CDR3 DNA reads as TGCAGTGCTAATCGGGACTACGAGCAGTACTTC.